This T cell receptor (beta chain) came from a study of T cell repertoires in cytomegalovirus infection. Study as a whole: Indications of both CMV infection and matching HLA type were provided by public TCR beta signatures.

TCRdb fed the reads into MiXCR, producing one record per CDR3 protein. The data hold 60,000 to 85,000 distinct CDR3 sequences, with roughly 20% observed a single time. The CDR3 is 17 amino acids. J lost 7 bases, V lost 5 bases, and 11 bases had no gene match. Germline V lookup: CDR1 SGHTA, CDR2 FQGNSA. Study-wide results and caveats: Using cumulative public TCR beta family frequency, the authors identified those who carried CMV together with the relevant HLA. CMV-specific TCR beta clonotypes restricted by HLA-C were the ones dominating the ex vivo response.

As to this clonotype: As yet, its antigen is unknown.

The sequenced sample was PBMCs, sequenced either directly or after in vitro stimulation (not recorded which). This chain uses TRBV7-2 with TRBJ2-1; 13 positions match TRBD2. The clonotype originates from a human donor in good health (CMV status not recorded). Some clones in this sample may be carry-over from other donors' samples. The CDR3 DNA follows: TGTGCCAGCAGCCCAAGGACCGGACTAGCGGGAGCAAATGAGCAGTTCTTC. This codes for CASSPRTGLAGANEQFF.